This T cell receptor (beta chain) was captured by sequencing in a study of T cells in Graves' hyperthyroidism and ophthalmopathy. Study-level findings and limits: The majority of expanded thyroid clonotypes above 0.001 also appeared in blood. For ophthalmopathy, model prediction preceded onset by a median 6.5 months.

It was RNA transcripts that yielded the amplified TCR beta CDR3 regions. First-round RT-PCR targeting the TCR CDR3 was performed with the HTBI primer set. One entry per CDR3 protein results from TCRdb running MiXCR on the multiplex PCR reads. The sample includes a few hundred thousand distinct CDR3 sequences, 14% to 15% seen only once; the top ten take about 31%. Many counts were recorded for this clonotype. Its antigen is still unknown. If no ophthalmopathy progression occurred within 18 months, Graves' hyperthyroidism was stable. Source material for PBMCs was 9 to 10 ml fresh peripheral blood. Trimming left V 5 bases short and J 4 bases short, with 11 bases between. Germline V gene data show CDR1 as SEHNR and CDR2 as FQNEAQ (reference sequence). The CDR3 runs 14 residues.

The chain joins TRBV7-9 to TRBJ2-2, with no clear D. The receptor was derived from a woman in her 30s with Graves' hyperthyroidism. Sequencing input: blood. The CDR3 DNA follows: TGTGCCAGCAGCCAGAGACTGCTCACCGGGGAGCTGTTTTTT. Translating gives CASSQRLLTGELFF. Using reference TRBV7-9 and TRBJ2-2 for the parts outside the CDR3, the full variable domain is DTGVSQNPRHKITKRGQNVTFRCDPISEHNRLYWYRQTLGQGPEFLTYFQNEAQLEKSRLLSDRFSAERPKGSFSTLEIQRTEQGDSAMYLCASSQRLLTGELFFGEGSRLTVL.